These 22 T cell receptor beta chains were sequenced from one sample in a study of CD8 T cells in ankylosing spondylitis. TCRdb processed the 5' RACE reads anew with MiXCR; each CDR3 protein has one entry. This table holds 250,000 to 350,000 distinct CDR3 sequences, around 20% found once. Sequencing was carried out using blood, either unsorted or a sorted T cell fraction (not recorded which). These TCRs come from a female donor with ankylosing spondylitis or in good health (not recorded which).

The CDR3 is CASSRPEGTEAFF. As DNA, the CDR3 is TGTGCCAGCAGCCGCCCGGAGGGGACTGAAGCTTTCTTT. V and J are TRBV12-3 or TRBV12-4 and TRBJ1-1; tentative D call: TRBD1 (5 bases). Trimming left V 6 bases short and J 5 bases short, with 13 bases between. The CDR3 sequence is 13 residues long.

This clonotype turned up a few times. The J gene is TRBJ2-3, the V gene TRBV28; possibly TRBD1 or TRBD2 for D (5 bases each). Germline values: CDR1 MDHEN, CDR2 SYDVKM. This CDR3 is 13 amino acids long. The V and J ends lost 6 bases and 6 bases respectively, with 13 bases between them. For the CDR3, the DNA is TGTGCCAGCAGACCAGGGACCCTCGATACGCAGTATTTT. It specifies CASRPGTLDTQYF.

The chain uses TRBV28 and TRBJ2-5; 9 bases line up with TRBD2. The CDR3 length is 14 residues. J gave up 7 bases and V 7 bases, and 10 bases lay outside the gene matches. CDR1 and CDR2 (germline): MDHEN, SYDVKM. The CDR3 sequence is CASKGGGRVGTQYF. CDR3 nucleotide sequence: TGTGCCAGCAAAGGCGGCGGGAGGGTAGGGACCCAGTACTTC.

V usage is TRBV20-1 and J usage is TRBJ2-7, with D perhaps matching TRBD2 (5 bases). Trimming stripped 3 bases from V and 3 bases from J, with 18 bases between. The CDR3 is 15 residues long. From germline, CDR1 is DFQATT and CDR2 SNEGSKA (reference sequence). In DNA, the CDR3 is TGCAGTGCTAGTTACCCCCGGAGGAGTCTCTACGAGCAGTACTTC. This gives the protein CSASYPRRSLYEQYF.

The chain joins TRBV18 to TRBJ2-2; D gene uncertain. V lost 2 bases, J lost 2 bases, and 9 bases lay in between. CDR3 length: 15 residues. Germline lookup yields CDR1 KGHSH and CDR2 LQKENI. The CDR3 DNA reads TGTGCCAGCTCACCAATGACTCTTAACACCGGGGAGCTGTTTTTT. Translation: CASSPMTLNTGELFF.

Only a few counts were recorded for this clonotype. The germline gene is not matched at one end of the junction; a read error may be the cause. The rearrangement uses TRBV7-8 and TRBJ2-7, with TRBD2 matching 8 bases. The CDR3 consists of 16 residues. Germline V gene lookup returns CDR1 SGHVS and CDR2 FQNEAQ. The CDR3 nucleotides read TGTGCCAGCACCTTAGAATATAGCGGGACTGCCTACGAGCAGTACTTC. Protein sequence: CASTLEYSGTAYEQYF.

The CDR3 DNA reads as TGCAGTGCTAGTGCTGGAGATACGCAGTATTTT. Its protein is CSASAGDTQYF. The chain couples TRBV20-1 to TRBJ2-3; no reliable D call. CDR1 is DFQATT, CDR2 SNEGSKA, per germline (reference sequence). The CDR3 totals 11 residues. Trimming took off 3 bases at V and 5 bases at J, with 6 bases between the two ends.

This chain uses TRBV12-3 or TRBV12-4 with TRBJ2-2, with TRBD2 as a possible D gene (6 bases). V was pared by 7 bases and J by 6 bases, with 18 bases between. The CDR3 contains 15 residues. The CDR3 DNA reads TGTGCCAGCACTCCTCGGGGGTGGGGTGCCGGGGAGCTGTTTTTT. It yields the protein CASTPRGWGAGELFF.

This clonotype has ten or more counts. This rearrangement joins TRBV6-5 to TRBJ2-7; 7 bases are shared with TRBD1. V shed 6 bases and J 2 bases; nucleotides not matched to a gene: 4. The length of the CDR3 is 13 residues. CDR1 is MNHEY, CDR2 SVGAGI, per germline. The CDR3 sequence is CASSQGTAYEQYF. CDR3 bases: TGTGCCAGCAGCCAAGGGACAGCCTACGAGCAGTACTTC.

This clonotype was counted a few times. The chain joins TRBV6-1 to TRBJ1-1, with D hard to call. Trimming took 5 bases from V and 5 from J, leaving 12 bases between them. Germline loops: CDR1 MNHNS, CDR2 SASEGT. CDR3 length equals 13 residues. CDR3 nucleotide sequence: TGTGCCAGCAGTCCCACGGGGTGGACTGAAGCTTTCTTT. Encoded protein: CASSPTGWTEAFF.

This clonotype has just a few counts. The chain is built from TRBV6-6 and TRBJ2-2; D is unclear. Trimming pared 2 bases from V and 3 bases from J, leaving 4 bases between. The length of the CDR3 is 13 residues. Germline V gene data show CDR1 as MNHNY and CDR2 as SVGAGI (reference sequence). In DNA, the CDR3 is TGTGCCAGCAGTTACAGAGACACCGGGGAGCTGTTTTTT. The encoded protein is CASSYRDTGELFF.

This clonotype was counted between two and nine times. The chain is built from TRBV27 and TRBJ2-1; TRBD2 matches at 9 bases. CDR1 and CDR2 (germline): MNHEY, SMNVEV (reference sequence). V lost 2 bases, J lost 5 bases, and 7 bases stayed unmatched. CDR3 length equals 16 residues. CDR3 sequence (DNA): TGTGCCAGCAGTTTACCGGGACTAGCAGCTAACAATGAGCAGTTCTTC. Amino acid sequence: CASSLPGLAANNEQFF.

V and J are TRBV4-3 and TRBJ2-7; D gene uncertain. V shed 2 bases and J shed 0 bases, with 8 bases lying between them. The CDR3 is made up of 14 amino acids. Germline assignment: CDR1 LGHNA and CDR2 YSLEER. The CDR3 bases are TGCGCCAGCAGCCAAAAATTGAGCTCCTACGAGCAGTACTTC. Translation: CASSQKLSSYEQYF.

This clonotype appeared a few times. The chain uses TRBV28 and TRBJ2-7, with D hard to call. The V and J ends lost 9 bases and 4 bases respectively, with 10 bases between them. CDR1 is MDHEN, CDR2 SYDVKM, per germline. The CDR3 contains 11 residues. CDR3 residues: CASTTSYEQYF. The CDR3 region has the DNA TGTGCCAGTACGACATCATACGAGCAGTACTTC. The complete variable domain, with remaining parts taken from reference TRBV28 and TRBJ2-7, reads DVKVTQSSRYLVKRTGEKVFLECVQDMDHENMFWYRQDPGLGLRLIYFSYDVKMKEKGDIPEGYSVSREKKERFSLILESASTNQTSMYLCASTTSYEQYFGPGTRLTVT.

The rearrangement joins TRBV5-1 to TRBJ2-3; D uncertain. CDR3 size: 14 residues. Germline assignment: CDR1 SGHRS and CDR2 YFSETQ. V was cut by 0 bases and J by 2 bases, with 7 bases left in between. The chain's CDR3 is CASSLGAFTDTQYF. CDR3 coding DNA: TGCGCCAGCAGCTTGGGGGCCTTCACAGATACGCAGTATTTT. The full variable domain, rest sourced from reference TRBV5-1 and TRBJ2-3, is KAGVTQTPRYLIKTRGQQVTLSCSPISGHRSVSWYQQTPGQGLQFLFEYFSETQRNKGNFPGRFSGRQFSNSRSEMNVSTLELGDSALYLCASSLGAFTDTQYFGPGTRLTVL.

V is TRBV2 and J is TRBJ2-1; no clear D. Germline V CDR1 and CDR2: SNHLY, FYNNEI. V gave up 6 bases and J gave up 1 base, with 10 bases separating them. CDR3 length equals 14 residues. CDR3 region: CASSGRRSYNEQFF. The CDR3 nucleotides read TGTGCCAGCAGCGGAAGACGTTCCTACAATGAGCAGTTCTTC.

The rearrangement links TRBV20-1 to TRBJ2-1; TRBD2 is a possible D gene (6 bases). CDR3 length: 13 amino acids. Deletions cut 6 bases from V and 3 bases from J, with 12 bases between. From germline, CDR1 is DFQATT and CDR2 SNEGSKA (reference sequence). In DNA, the CDR3 is TGCAGTGCAGGACTAAGCGACTACAATGAGCAGTTCTTC. It specifies CSAGLSDYNEQFF.

The genes are TRBV12-3 or TRBV12-4 and TRBJ2-7; perhaps TRBD2 as D (5 bases). The V and J ends lost 2 bases and 7 bases respectively, with 18 bases between them. The CDR3 totals 15 residues. CDR3 DNA sequence: TGTGCCAGCAGTTTATGGGTTGCGGAGCGGAGGGAGCAGTACTTC. As protein: CASSLWVAERREQYF.

The chain has TRBV20-1 and TRBJ1-5; the D call may be TRBD1 or TRBD2 (5 bases each). The J call is uncertain, as TRBJ2-3 better fits the DNA end. The germline gives CDR1 DFQATT, CDR2 SNEGSKA (reference sequence). The CDR3 runs to 14 residues. As DNA, the CDR3 is TGCAGTGCTAAGGCCCTGGGACCTAATCAGCCCCAGTATTTT. It codes for CSAKALGPNQPQYF.

This clonotype was counted between two and nine times. The J gene is TRBJ1-1, the V gene TRBV6-2 or TRBV6-3, with TRBD1 matching over 7 bases. CDR3 length equals 13 residues. CDR1 and CDR2 (germline): MNHEY, SVGEGT. The V gene end was trimmed by 6 bases and the J gene end by 6 bases; junction bases not matched to a gene: 7. The CDR3: CASSRQGSAEAFF. The CDR3 region has the DNA TGTGCCAGCAGCAGACAGGGATCCGCTGAAGCTTTCTTT.

V usage is TRBV7-6 and J usage is TRBJ1-1, with D unresolved. V was clipped by 1 base and J by 0 bases, with 9 bases between them. Per germline, CDR1 SGHVS and CDR2 FNYEAQ. This CDR3 is 15 amino acids long. The CDR3 loop reads CASSLDRTLNTEAFF. CDR3 sequence (DNA): TGTGCCAGCAGCTTAGATAGGACCCTGAACACTGAAGCTTTCTTT.

The chain carries TRBV20-1 and TRBJ2-3; the match to TRBD2 covers 8 bases. CDR3 length: 14 residues. V lost 8 bases to trimming and J lost 6 bases; unmatched junction nucleotides: 13. Germline V CDR1 and CDR2: DFQATT, SNEGSKA (reference sequence). CDR3 in amino acids: CSPIPGLVPDTQYF. CDR3 DNA sequence: TGCAGTCCAATTCCGGGACTAGTTCCCGATACGCAGTATTTT.